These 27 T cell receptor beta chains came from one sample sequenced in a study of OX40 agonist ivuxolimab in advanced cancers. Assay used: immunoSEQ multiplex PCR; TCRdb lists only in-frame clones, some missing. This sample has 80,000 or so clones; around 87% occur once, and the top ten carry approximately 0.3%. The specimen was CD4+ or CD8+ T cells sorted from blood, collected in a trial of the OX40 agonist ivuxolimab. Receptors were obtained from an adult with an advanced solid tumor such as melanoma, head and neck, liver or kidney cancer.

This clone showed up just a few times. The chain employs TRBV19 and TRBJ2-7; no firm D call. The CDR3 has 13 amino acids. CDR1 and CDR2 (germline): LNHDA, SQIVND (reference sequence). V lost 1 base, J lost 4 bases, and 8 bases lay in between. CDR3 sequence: CASSIAATYEQYF. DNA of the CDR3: TGTGCCAGTAGTATAGCCGCGACGTACGAGCAGTACTTC.

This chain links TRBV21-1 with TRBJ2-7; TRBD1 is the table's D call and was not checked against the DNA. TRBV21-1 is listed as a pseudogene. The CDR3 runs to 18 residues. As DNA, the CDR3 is TGTGCCAGCAGCAAAGCTCCTCCTGGGGACAGGGGGGCCTACGAGCAGTACGTC. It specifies CASSKAPPGDRGAYEQYV.

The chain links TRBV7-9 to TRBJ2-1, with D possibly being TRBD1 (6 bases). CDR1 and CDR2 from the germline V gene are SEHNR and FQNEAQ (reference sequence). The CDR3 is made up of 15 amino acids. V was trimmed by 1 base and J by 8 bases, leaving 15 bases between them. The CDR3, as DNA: TGTGCCAGCAGCTTAGGGCTGGGGGCGAACGATGAGCAGTTCTTC. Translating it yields CASSLGLGANDEQFF.

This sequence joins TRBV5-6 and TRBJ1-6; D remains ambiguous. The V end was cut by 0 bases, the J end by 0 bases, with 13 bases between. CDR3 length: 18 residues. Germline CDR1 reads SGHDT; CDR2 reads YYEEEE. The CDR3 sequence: CASSLGSYTSSYNSPLHF. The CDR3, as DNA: TGTGCCAGCAGCTTGGGCAGCTACACAAGCTCCTATAATTCACCCCTCCACTTT.

The CDR3 spells CASSLDDLSYEQYF. CDR3 bases: TGTGCCAGCAGCTTGGATGACCTCTCCTACGAGCAGTACTTC. The rearrangement links TRBV5-4 to TRBJ2-7; D unclear. The length of the CDR3 is 14 residues. The V gene's germline CDR1 is SGHNT and CDR2 YYREEE (reference sequence). V was pared by 0 bases and J by 0 bases, with 7 bases between.

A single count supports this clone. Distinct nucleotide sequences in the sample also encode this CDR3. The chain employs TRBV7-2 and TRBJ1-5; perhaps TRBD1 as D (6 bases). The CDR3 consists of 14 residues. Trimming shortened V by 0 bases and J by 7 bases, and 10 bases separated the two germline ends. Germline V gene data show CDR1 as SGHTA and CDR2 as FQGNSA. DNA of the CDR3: TGTGCCAGCAGCTTAGCAGGGGGGGGGCAGCCCCAGCATTTT. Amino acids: CASSLAGGGQPQHF.

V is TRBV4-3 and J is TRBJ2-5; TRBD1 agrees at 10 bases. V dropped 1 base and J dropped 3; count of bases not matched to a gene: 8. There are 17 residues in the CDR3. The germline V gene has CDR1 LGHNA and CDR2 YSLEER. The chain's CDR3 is CASSQVFTGQGKETQYF. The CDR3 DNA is TGCGCCAGCAGCCAAGTATTTACGGGACAGGGGAAAGAGACCCAGTACTTC.

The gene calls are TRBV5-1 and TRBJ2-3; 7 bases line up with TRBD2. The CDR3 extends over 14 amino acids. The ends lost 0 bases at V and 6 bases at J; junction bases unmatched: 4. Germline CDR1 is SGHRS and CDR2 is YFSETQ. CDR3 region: CASSLALAPDTQYF. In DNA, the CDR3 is TGCGCCAGCAGCTTGGCACTAGCGCCTGATACGCAGTATTTT.

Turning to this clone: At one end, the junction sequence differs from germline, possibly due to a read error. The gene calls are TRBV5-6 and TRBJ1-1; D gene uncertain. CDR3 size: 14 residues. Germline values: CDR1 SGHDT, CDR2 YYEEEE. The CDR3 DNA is TGTGCCAGCACCTTGCCCGGGTTGAACACTGAAGCTTTCTTT. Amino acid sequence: CASTLPGLNTEAFF.

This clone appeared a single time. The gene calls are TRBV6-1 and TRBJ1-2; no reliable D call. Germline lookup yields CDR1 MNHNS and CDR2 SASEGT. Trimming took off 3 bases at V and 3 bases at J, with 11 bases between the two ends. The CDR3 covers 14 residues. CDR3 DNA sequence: TGTGCCAGCAGTGAGAATGAGGGATACTATGGCTACACCTTC. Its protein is CASSENEGYYGYTF.

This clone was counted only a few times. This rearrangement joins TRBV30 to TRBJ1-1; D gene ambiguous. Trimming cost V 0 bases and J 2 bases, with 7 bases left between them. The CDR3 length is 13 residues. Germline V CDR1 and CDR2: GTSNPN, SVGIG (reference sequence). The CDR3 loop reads CAWSVAGNTEAFF. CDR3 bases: TGTGCCTGGAGTGTCGCGGGTAACACTGAAGCTTTCTTT.

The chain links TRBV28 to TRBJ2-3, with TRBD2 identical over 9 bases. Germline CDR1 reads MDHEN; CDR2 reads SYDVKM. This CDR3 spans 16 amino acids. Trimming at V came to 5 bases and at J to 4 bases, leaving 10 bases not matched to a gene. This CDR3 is CASSPGGAGGPDTQYF. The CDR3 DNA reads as TGTGCCAGCAGTCCAGGAGGGGCGGGAGGGCCAGATACGCAGTATTTT.

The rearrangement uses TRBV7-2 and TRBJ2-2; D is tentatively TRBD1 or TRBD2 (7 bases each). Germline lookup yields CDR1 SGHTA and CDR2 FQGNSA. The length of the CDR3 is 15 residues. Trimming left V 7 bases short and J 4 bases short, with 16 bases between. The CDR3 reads CASTQGGAGTGELFF. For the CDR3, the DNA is TGTGCCAGCACCCAGGGGGGGGCGGGCACCGGGGAGCTGTTTTTT.

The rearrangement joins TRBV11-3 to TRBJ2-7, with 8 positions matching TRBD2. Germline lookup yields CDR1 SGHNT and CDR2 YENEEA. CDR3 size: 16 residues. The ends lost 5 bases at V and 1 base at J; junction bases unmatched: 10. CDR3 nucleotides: TGTGCCAGCAGCCCTGGTCTCAGCGGGGGTTCCTACGAGCAGTACTTC. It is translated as CASSPGLSGGSYEQYF.

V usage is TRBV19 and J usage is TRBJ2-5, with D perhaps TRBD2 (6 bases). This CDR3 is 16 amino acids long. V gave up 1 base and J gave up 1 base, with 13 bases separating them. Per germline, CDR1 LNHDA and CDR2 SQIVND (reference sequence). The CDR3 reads CASSIGTGVAQETQYF. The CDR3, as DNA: TGTGCCAGTAGTATAGGAACGGGAGTGGCCCAAGAGACCCAGTACTTC. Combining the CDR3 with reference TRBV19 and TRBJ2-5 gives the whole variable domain DGGITQSPKYLFRKEGQNVTLSCEQNLNHDAMYWYRQDPGQGLRLIYYSQIVNDFQKGDIAEGYSVSREKKESFPLTVTSAQKNPTAFYLCASSIGTGVAQETQYFGPGTRLLVL.

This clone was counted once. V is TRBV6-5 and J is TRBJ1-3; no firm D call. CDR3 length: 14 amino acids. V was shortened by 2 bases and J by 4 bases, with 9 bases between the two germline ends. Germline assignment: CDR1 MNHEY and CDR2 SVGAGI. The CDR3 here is CASSYDYRGNTIYF. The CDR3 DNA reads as TGTGCCAGCAGTTACGACTATAGAGGAAACACCATATATTTT.

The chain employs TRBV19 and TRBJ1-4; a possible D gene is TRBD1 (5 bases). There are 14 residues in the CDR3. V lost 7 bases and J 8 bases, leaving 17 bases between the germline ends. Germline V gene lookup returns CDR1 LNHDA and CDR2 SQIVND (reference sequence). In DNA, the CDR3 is TGTGCCAGTACCCCCCGGGGCCCGTGGGAAAAACTGTTTTTT. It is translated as CASTPRGPWEKLFF.

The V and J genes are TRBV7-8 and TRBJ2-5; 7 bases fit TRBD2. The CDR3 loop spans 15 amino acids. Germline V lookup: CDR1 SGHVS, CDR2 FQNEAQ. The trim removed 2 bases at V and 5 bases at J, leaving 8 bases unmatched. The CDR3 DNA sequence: TGTGCCAGCAGCTTAAACGGGAGGTCATCGGAGACCCAGTACTTC. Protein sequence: CASSLNGRSSETQYF.

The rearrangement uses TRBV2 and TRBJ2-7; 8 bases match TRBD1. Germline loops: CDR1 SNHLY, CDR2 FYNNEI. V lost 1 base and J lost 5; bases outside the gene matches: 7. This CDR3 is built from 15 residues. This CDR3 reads CASSEEGTGPDEQYF. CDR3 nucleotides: TGTGCCAGCAGTGAAGAAGGGACAGGACCAGACGAGCAGTACTTC. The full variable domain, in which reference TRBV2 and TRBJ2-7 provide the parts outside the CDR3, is EPEVTQTPSHQVTQMGQEVILRCVPISNHLYFYWYRQILGQKVEFLVSFYNNEISEKSEIFDDQFSVERPDGSNFTLKIRSTKLEDSAMYFCASSEEGTGPDEQYFGPGTRLTVT.

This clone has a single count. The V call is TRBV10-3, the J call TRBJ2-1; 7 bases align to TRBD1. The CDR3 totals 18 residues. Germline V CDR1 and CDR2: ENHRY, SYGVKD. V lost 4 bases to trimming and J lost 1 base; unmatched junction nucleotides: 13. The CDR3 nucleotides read TGTGCCATCAGTGCATCGACGAGGGGGCGAGCGTCCTACAATGAGCAGTTCTTC. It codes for CAISASTRGRASYNEQFF.

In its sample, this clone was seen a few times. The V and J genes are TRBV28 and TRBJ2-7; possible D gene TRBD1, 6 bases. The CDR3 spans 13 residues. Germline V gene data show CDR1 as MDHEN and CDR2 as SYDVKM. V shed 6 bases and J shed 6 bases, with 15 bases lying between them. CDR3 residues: CASSLTGSVEQYV. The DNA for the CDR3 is TGTGCCAGCAGCCTCACAGGGTCGGTCGAGCAGTACGTC.

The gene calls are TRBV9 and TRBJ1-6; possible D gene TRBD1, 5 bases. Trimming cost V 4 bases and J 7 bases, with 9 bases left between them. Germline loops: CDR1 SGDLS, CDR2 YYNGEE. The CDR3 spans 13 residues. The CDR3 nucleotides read TGTGCCAGCAGCCTGACAGAGAATTCACCCCTCCACTTT. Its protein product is CASSLTENSPLHF.

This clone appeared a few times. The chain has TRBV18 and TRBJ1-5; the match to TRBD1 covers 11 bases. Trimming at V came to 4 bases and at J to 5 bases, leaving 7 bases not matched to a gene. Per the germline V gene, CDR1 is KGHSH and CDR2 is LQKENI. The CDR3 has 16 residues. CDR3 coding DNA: TGTGCCAGCTCACTGGACAGGGGGCGCCCACATCAGCCCCAGCATTTT. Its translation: CASSLDRGRPHQPQHF.

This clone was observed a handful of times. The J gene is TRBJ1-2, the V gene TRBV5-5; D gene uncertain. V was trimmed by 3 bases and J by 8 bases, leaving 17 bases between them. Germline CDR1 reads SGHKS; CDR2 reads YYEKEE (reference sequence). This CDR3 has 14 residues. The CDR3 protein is CASSYGMFGGGYTF. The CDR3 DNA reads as TGTGCCAGCAGCTACGGGATGTTTGGTGGGGGCTACACCTTC.

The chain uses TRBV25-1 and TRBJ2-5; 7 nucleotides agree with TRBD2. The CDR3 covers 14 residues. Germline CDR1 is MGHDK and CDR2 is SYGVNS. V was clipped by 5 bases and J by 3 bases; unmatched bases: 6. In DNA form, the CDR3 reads TGTGCCAGCAGTAGCGGGATAGCGGAAGAGACCCAGTACTTC. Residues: CASSSGIAEETQYF.

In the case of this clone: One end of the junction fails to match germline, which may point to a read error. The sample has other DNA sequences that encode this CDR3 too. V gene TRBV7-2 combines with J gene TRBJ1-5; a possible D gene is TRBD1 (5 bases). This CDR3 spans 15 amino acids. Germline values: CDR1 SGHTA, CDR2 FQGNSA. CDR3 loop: CASSLGARGYQPQHF. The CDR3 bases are TGTGCCAGCAGCTTAGGCGCCCGGGGGTATCAACCCCAGCATTTT.

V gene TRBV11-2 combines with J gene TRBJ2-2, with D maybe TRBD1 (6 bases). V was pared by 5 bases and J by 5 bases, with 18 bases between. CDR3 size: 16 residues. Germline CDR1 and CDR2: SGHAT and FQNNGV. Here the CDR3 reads CASSPVPGHTTGELFF. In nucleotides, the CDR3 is TGTGCCAGCAGCCCCGTCCCGGGACATACAACCGGGGAGCTGTTTTTT.